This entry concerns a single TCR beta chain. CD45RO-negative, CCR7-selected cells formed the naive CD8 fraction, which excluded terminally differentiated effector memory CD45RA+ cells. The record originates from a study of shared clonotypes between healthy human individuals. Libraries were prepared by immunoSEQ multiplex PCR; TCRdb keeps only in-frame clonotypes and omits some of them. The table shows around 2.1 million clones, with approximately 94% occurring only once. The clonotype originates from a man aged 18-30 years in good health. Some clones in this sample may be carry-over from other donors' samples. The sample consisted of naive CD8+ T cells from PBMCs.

CDR3 in DNA: TGCGCCAGCAGCCCCCGACAGGGGGGGCAGTACTTC. As protein: CASSPRQGGQYF. This chain joins TRBV5-1 and TRBJ2-5; TRBD1 aligns across 9 bases. Germline V gene sequence: CDR1 SGHRS, CDR2 YFSETQ. J lost 11 bases, V lost 4 bases, and 6 bases had no gene match. The CDR3 is 12 amino acids.